Presented here are 17 T cell receptor beta chains from one specimen sequenced in a study of shared clonotypes between healthy human individuals. The repertoire was sequenced with immunoSEQ multiplex PCR; TCRdb's copy has only in-frame clones and lacks some. The data contain about 660,000 clones, roughly 70% of them singletons. What was sequenced was memory CD4+ T cells sorted from blood. Subset noted: CD45RA-negative fraction. These receptors all stem from a woman in her thirties in good health.

This clone was seen a few times. The J gene is TRBJ1-5, the V gene TRBV5-5, with 9 bases aligning to TRBD1. The V gene's germline CDR1 is SGHKS and CDR2 YYEKEE (reference sequence). The CDR3 consists of 17 residues. V shed 4 bases and J 7 bases; nucleotides not matched to a gene: 15. The chain's CDR3 is CASSQTQGTGSGQPQHF. CDR3 DNA: TGTGCCAGCAGCCAGACCCAGGGGACAGGGAGCGGGCAGCCCCAGCATTTT.

This chain joins TRBV19 and TRBJ1-5, with D perhaps matching TRBD1 (5 bases). Deletions cut 0 bases from V and 6 bases from J, with 12 bases between. The CDR3 totals 15 residues. The germline CDR1 and CDR2 sequences are LNHDA and SQIVND (reference sequence). The CDR3 nucleotides read TGTGCCAGTAGTATAGAGGGGCAGTTGATTCAGCCCCAGCATTTT. Residues: CASSIEGQLIQPQHF.

The chain uses TRBV25-1 and TRBJ1-1; no firm D call. With 3 bases removed from V and 9 bases from J, the gap between germline ends came to 14 bases. This CDR3 has 13 residues. Germline CDR1 is MGHDK and CDR2 is SYGVNS. The CDR3 nucleotides read TGTGCCAGCAGTGAGGTTGGCGGGGAAAAAGCTTTCTTT. Translated, it gives CASSEVGGEKAFF.

This clone was observed a single time. The V call is TRBV5-5, the J call TRBJ2-7; D remains unclear. Trimming removed 0 bases at V and 3 bases at J, with 16 bases between. Per the germline V gene, CDR1 is SGHKS and CDR2 is YYEKEE (reference sequence). The CDR3 length is 16 residues. CDR3 residues: CASSLGLTQVGYEQYF. Written as DNA, the CDR3 is TGTGCCAGCAGCTTGGGGCTGACCCAGGTGGGCTACGAGCAGTACTTC.

The gene calls are TRBV27 and TRBJ1-2; TRBD1 matches at 7 bases. V shed 8 bases and J 7 bases; nucleotides not matched to a gene: 16. This CDR3 comprises 15 residues. Germline loops: CDR1 MNHEY, CDR2 SMNVEV (reference sequence). CDR3 protein: CASHPGGRGSFGYTF. CDR3 bases: TGTGCCAGCCATCCTGGGGGCAGGGGGTCCTTTGGCTACACCTTC.

The rearrangement joins TRBV5-1 to TRBJ2-3; 9 bases are shared with TRBD2. The germline V gene has CDR1 SGHRS and CDR2 YFSETQ. After removal of 2 bases from V and 2 bases from J, the junction contained 3 bases not matched to a gene. CDR3 length equals 15 residues. CDR3 coding DNA: TGCGCCAGCAGCTTTAGCGGGAGAGCCACAGATACGCAGTATTTT. Its translation: CASSFSGRATDTQYF.

The chain employs TRBV28 and TRBJ2-2; D could derive from TRBD1 or TRBD2 (6 bases each). CDR3 length equals 15 residues. Between the trimmed V and J ends, which lost 10 bases and 0 bases, there was a span of 15 bases. Germline CDR1 and CDR2: MDHEN and SYDVKM. In nucleotides, the CDR3 is TGTGCCACCCTAGGGGGGACGGCGAACACCGGGGAGCTGTTTTTT. Protein product: CATLGGTANTGELFF.

The rearrangement links TRBV7-2 to TRBJ2-3; possibly TRBD2 for D (5 bases). Germline CDR1 and CDR2: SGHTA and FQGNSA. This CDR3 is 16 amino acids long. V was cut by 4 bases and J by 1 base, with 15 bases left in between. The CDR3 bases are TGTGCCAGCAGCTCCCGGGGAGCGCAGGGCACAGATACGCAGTATTTT. Amino acids: CASSSRGAQGTDTQYF.

Only one count was recorded for this clone. This chain links TRBV19 with TRBJ1-1; perhaps TRBD1 as D (6 bases). V was pared by 11 bases and J by 5 bases, with 18 bases between. This CDR3 spans 13 amino acids. Germline V gene data show CDR1 as LNHDA and CDR2 as SQIVND (reference sequence). CDR3 sequence reads: CAAGGRGGTEAFF. The CDR3 DNA reads as TGTGCCGCCGGGGGGCGGGGTGGAACTGAAGCTTTCTTT.

The gene calls are TRBV7-3 and TRBJ2-3; 7 bases match TRBD1. Looked up from germline, CDR1 is SGHTA and CDR2 is FQGTGA. V lost 5 bases and J lost 2; bases outside the gene matches: 4. This CDR3 comprises 14 residues. The CDR3 nucleotides are TGTGCCAGCAGCCAGGGACAGCACACAGATACGCAGTATTTT. Amino acid sequence: CASSQGQHTDTQYF.

The genes are TRBV11-1 and TRBJ2-7, with no clear D. This CDR3 contains 17 residues. V was clipped by 2 bases and J by 0 bases, with 17 bases between them. The germline gives CDR1 SGHAT, CDR2 FQDESV (reference sequence). The CDR3 protein is CASSLQQPGSYSYEQYF. In DNA, the CDR3 is TGTGCCAGCAGCTTACAGCAGCCTGGGTCTTACTCCTACGAGCAGTACTTC. The entire variable domain, with the rest obtained from reference TRBV11-1 and TRBJ2-7, is as follows: EAEVAQSPRYKITEKSQAVAFWCDPISGHATLYWYRQILGQGPELLVQFQDESVVDDSQLPKDRFSAERLKGVDSTLKIQPAELGDSAMYLCASSLQQPGSYSYEQYFGPGTRLTVT.

The chain employs TRBV5-1 and TRBJ2-5; 14 bases align to TRBD2. Germline V CDR1 and CDR2: SGHRS, YFSETQ. The CDR3 extends over 14 amino acids. The V segment lost 9 bases and the J segment 1 base; nucleotides outside the gene matches: 2. Here the CDR3 reads CATTSGRVQETQYF. CDR3 bases: TGCGCCACGACTAGCGGGAGGGTCCAAGAGACCCAGTACTTC.

The chain is built from TRBV6-1 and TRBJ1-5, with TRBD1 as a possible D gene (5 bases). The CDR3 loop spans 16 amino acids. Germline V gene sequence: CDR1 MNHNS, CDR2 SASEGT. Trimming removed 1 base from V and 0 bases from J, with 10 bases in between. The CDR3 coding sequence is TGTGCCAGCAGTGAAGTGCCAGGGCTTAGCAATCAGCCCCAGCATTTT. It encodes CASSEVPGLSNQPQHF.

There are many counts of this clone. This rearrangement joins TRBV5-6 to TRBJ2-6; 7 bases match TRBD1. Germline V lookup: CDR1 SGHDT, CDR2 YYEEEE. The CDR3 is 18 residues long. With V trimmed by 4 bases and J by 0 bases, 10 bases remained unmatched. The CDR3 bases are TGTGCCAGCAGCCCGCCGGGACAGTCTTTCTCTGGGGCCAACGTCCTGACTTTC. It translates to CASSPPGQSFSGANVLTF.

The CDR3 reads CAISHLTSQTHNEQFF. CDR3 coding DNA: TGTGCCATCAGCCACCTGACTAGCCAAACCCACAATGAGCAGTTCTTC. The chain joins TRBV10-3 to TRBJ2-1; 7 bases agree with TRBD2. Germline lookup yields CDR1 ENHRY and CDR2 SYGVKD. V gave up 6 bases and J gave up 5 bases; unmatched junction bases: 13. The CDR3 runs 16 residues.

This rearrangement joins TRBV4-1 to TRBJ1-2; D uncertain. Deletions cut 4 bases from V and 7 bases from J, with 10 bases between. This CDR3 is built from 12 residues. Germline loops: CDR1 MGHRA, CDR2 YSYEKL. The CDR3 nucleotides are TGCGCCAGCAGCCCCCAAGTGGGTGGCTACACCTTC. Protein product: CASSPQVGGYTF.

The chain links TRBV4-1 to TRBJ2-7; D is undetermined. CDR3 length equals 16 residues. Trimming removed 1 base from V and 3 bases from J, with 16 bases in between. Germline V lookup: CDR1 MGHRA, CDR2 YSYEKL. In DNA, the CDR3 is TGCGCCAGCAGCCAAGTCGGTATCAAAGGTAACTACGAGCAGTACTTC. Translating it yields CASSQVGIKGNYEQYF.